This passage covers 16 T cell receptor beta chains from one sample sequenced in a study of blood T cell repertoires in COVID-19. TCRdb keeps only in-frame clones here, not all; method: immunoSEQ multiplex PCR. The sample consists of fewer than 130,000 clones, over 60% of them appearing once. The sequencing input was peripheral blood. These TCRs come from a woman older than 75 with active or convalescent COVID-19.

The rearrangement joins TRBV7-3 to TRBJ2-2, with 12 bases fitting TRBD2. With V trimmed by 5 bases and J by 3 bases, 4 bases remained unmatched. The germline V gene encodes CDR1 SGHTA and CDR2 FQGTGA. The CDR3 totals 16 residues. CDR3 loop: CASSLTSGSYTGELFF. The CDR3 bases are TGTGCCAGCAGCCTGACTAGCGGGAGTTACACCGGGGAGCTGTTTTTT.

This clone appeared once. This sequence joins TRBV5-4 and TRBJ1-6; TRBD1 aligns across 7 bases. The germline V gene encodes CDR1 SGHNT and CDR2 YYREEE (reference sequence). This CDR3 has 16 amino acids. The V gene end was trimmed by 4 bases and the J gene end by 2 bases; junction bases not matched to a gene: 6. The CDR3 DNA reads as TGTGCCAGCAGCACAATGACAGGGACCTATAATTCACCCCTCCACTTT. It is translated as CASSTMTGTYNSPLHF. Filled out from reference TRBV5-4 and TRBJ1-6, the complete variable domain reads ETGVTQSPTHLIKTRGQQVTLRCSSQSGHNTVSWYQQALGQGPQFIFQYYREEENGRGNFPPRFSGLQFPNYSSELNVNALELDDSALYLCASSTMTGTYNSPLHFGNGTRLTVT.

J is TRBJ1-1 and V is TRBV28; D uncertain. This CDR3 is built from 14 residues. The ends were cut back, 5 bases at V and 1 base at J, with 11 bases in the middle. CDR1 is MDHEN, CDR2 SYDVKM, per germline. The CDR3 loop is CASSLRGGNTEAFF. The CDR3 DNA reads TGTGCCAGCAGTCTCCGGGGTGGGAACACTGAAGCTTTCTTT.

Worth noting for this clone: At one end the junction does not follow the germline gene, possibly because of a read error. This chain uses TRBV5-1 with TRBJ2-1; 12 nucleotides line up with TRBD2. The CDR3 loop spans 14 amino acids. Germline V gives CDR1 SGHRS, CDR2 YFSETQ. This CDR3 reads CASSLAPSGRVAVF. The CDR3 nucleotides are TGCGCCAGCAGCTTGGCCCCTAGCGGGAGGGTTGCTGTCTTC.

The V gene is TRBV2, the J gene TRBJ2-7, with 8 bases aligning to TRBD2. Unmatched junction bases numbered 4, after V lost 1 base and J lost 2 bases. CDR3 size: 15 residues. CDR1 SNHLY and CDR2 FYNNEI come from the germline V gene. CDR3 region: CASSEDGRGTYEQYF. CDR3 coding DNA: TGTGCCAGCAGTGAAGACGGGAGGGGGACCTACGAGCAGTACTTC.

The chain joins TRBV5-1 to TRBJ1-3; 9 bases line up with TRBD1. The length of the CDR3 is 15 residues. Per germline, CDR1 SGHRS and CDR2 YFSETQ. V lost 2 bases to trimming and J lost 4 bases; unmatched junction nucleotides: 4. CDR3 DNA sequence: TGCGCCAGCAGCTTACAGGGGGCTGGAGGAAACACCATATATTTT. Encoded protein: CASSLQGAGGNTIYF.

This rearrangement joins TRBV6-1 to TRBJ2-7; 12 nucleotides line up with TRBD1. V was clipped by 2 bases and J by 4 bases; unmatched bases: 6. CDR3 size: 16 residues. CDR1 and CDR2 (germline): MNHNS, SASEGT. The CDR3 DNA sequence: TGTGCCAGCAGTGAAAGGGGGGACAGGGGGCTGTACGAGCAGTACTTC. It translates to CASSERGDRGLYEQYF.

V gene TRBV2 combines with J gene TRBJ2-7; possible D gene TRBD2, 6 bases. CDR3 size: 15 residues. The germline V gene has CDR1 SNHLY and CDR2 FYNNEI. Trimming removed 6 bases at V and 5 bases at J, with 20 bases between. The CDR3 DNA reads as TGTGCCAGCAGGGCTAGCGTCCTAAACAGGAACGAGCAGTACTTC. This sequence encodes CASRASVLNRNEQYF.

This clone was seen a handful of times. The chain joins TRBV5-6 to TRBJ1-5, with no clear D. Germline CDR1 SGHDT, CDR2 YYEEEE. This CDR3 is built from 14 residues. The V and J ends lost 0 bases and 4 bases respectively, with 8 bases between them. The CDR3 loop is CASSLAGKNQPQHF. CDR3 in DNA: TGTGCCAGCAGCTTGGCCGGTAAGAATCAGCCCCAGCATTTT.

The rearrangement joins TRBV10-3 to TRBJ1-3; 9 bases fit TRBD1. The CDR3 loop spans 16 amino acids. V gave up 0 bases and J gave up 5 bases; unmatched junction bases: 5. CDR1 is ENHRY, CDR2 SYGVKD, per germline. The CDR3, as DNA: TGTGCCATCAGTGAGTCCTACGGACAGGGGAGAAACACCATATATTTT. Its translation: CAISESYGQGRNTIYF.

This rearrangement joins TRBV5-4 to TRBJ2-1; D is possibly TRBD2 (6 bases). The CDR3 totals 15 residues. The germline CDR1 and CDR2 sequences are SGHNT and YYREEE (reference sequence). V gave up 6 bases and J gave up 3 bases, with 16 bases separating them. This CDR3 is CASTTGGNFYNEQFF. CDR3 coding DNA: TGTGCCAGCACCACTGGCGGGAATTTCTACAATGAGCAGTTCTTC. Supplemented by reference TRBV5-4 and TRBJ2-1, the full variable domain reads ETGVTQSPTHLIKTRGQQVTLRCSSQSGHNTVSWYQQALGQGPQFIFQYYREEENGRGNFPPRFSGLQFPNYSSELNVNALELDDSALYLCASTTGGNFYNEQFFGPGTRLTVL.

The CDR3 DNA is TGCGCCAGCAGCTTGGGTCGGACTAGCGGGGGCTACACAGATACGCAGTATTTT. This translates into CASSLGRTSGGYTDTQYF. The gene calls are TRBV5-1 and TRBJ2-3, with 13 nucleotides matching TRBD2. Looked up from germline, CDR1 is SGHRS and CDR2 is YFSETQ. The CDR3 extends over 18 amino acids. J lost 2 bases, V lost 0 bases, and 6 bases had no gene match. Drawing the rest from reference TRBV5-1 and TRBJ2-3, the complete variable domain is KAGVTQTPRYLIKTRGQQVTLSCSPISGHRSVSWYQQTPGQGLQFLFEYFSETQRNKGNFPGRFSGRQFSNSRSEMNVSTLELGDSALYLCASSLGRTSGGYTDTQYFGPGTRLTVL.

This chain's CDR3 is CASSLGGTSLYEQYF. The CDR3 DNA reads TGTGCCAGCAGCTTAGGTGGGACTAGCTTGTACGAGCAGTACTTC. V is TRBV7-6 and J is TRBJ2-7, with 9 nucleotides matching TRBD2. The CDR3 totals 15 residues. The germline CDR1 and CDR2 sequences are SGHVS and FNYEAQ. Trimming removed 1 base from V and 4 bases from J; junction bases left unmatched: 5.

A single count supports this clone. The rearrangement links TRBV6-2 or TRBV6-3 to TRBJ2-3; TRBD2 is a possible D gene (5 bases). The germline CDR1 and CDR2 sequences are MNHEY and SVGEGT. V lost 2 bases and J lost 2, with 11 bases in between. CDR3 size: 15 residues. The CDR3, as DNA: TGTGCCAGCAGTTACGTGGGGAGCGCCACAGATACGCAGTATTTT. It specifies CASSYVGSATDTQYF.

This chain connects TRBV18 to TRBJ1-2; TRBD1 matches 7 bases. The CDR3 is 15 residues long. Germline V gene sequence: CDR1 KGHSH, CDR2 LQKENI. The V gene end was trimmed by 0 bases and the J gene end by 4 bases; junction bases not matched to a gene: 5. CDR3 coding DNA: TGTGCCAGCTCACCACCGGGACAGATCCTCTATGGCTACACCTTC. Its protein is CASSPPGQILYGYTF. Variable domain in full (rest from reference TRBV18 and TRBJ1-2): NAGVMQNPRHLVRRRGQEARLRCSPMKGHSHVYWYRQLPEEGLKFMVYLQKENIIDESGMPKERFSAEFPKEGPSILRIQQVVRGDSAAYFCASSPPGQILYGYTFGSGTRLTVV.

The chain joins TRBV11-2 to TRBJ2-6, with TRBD1 identical over 7 bases. The junction had 7 bases not matched to a gene; V was cut back by 2 bases and J by 0 bases. The CDR3 totals 18 residues. CDR1 is SGHAT, CDR2 FQNNGV, per germline. The DNA for the CDR3 is TGTGCCAGCAGCTTACCGACAGGGATCGCCTCTGGGGCCAACGTCCTGACTTTC. It yields the protein CASSLPTGIASGANVLTF.